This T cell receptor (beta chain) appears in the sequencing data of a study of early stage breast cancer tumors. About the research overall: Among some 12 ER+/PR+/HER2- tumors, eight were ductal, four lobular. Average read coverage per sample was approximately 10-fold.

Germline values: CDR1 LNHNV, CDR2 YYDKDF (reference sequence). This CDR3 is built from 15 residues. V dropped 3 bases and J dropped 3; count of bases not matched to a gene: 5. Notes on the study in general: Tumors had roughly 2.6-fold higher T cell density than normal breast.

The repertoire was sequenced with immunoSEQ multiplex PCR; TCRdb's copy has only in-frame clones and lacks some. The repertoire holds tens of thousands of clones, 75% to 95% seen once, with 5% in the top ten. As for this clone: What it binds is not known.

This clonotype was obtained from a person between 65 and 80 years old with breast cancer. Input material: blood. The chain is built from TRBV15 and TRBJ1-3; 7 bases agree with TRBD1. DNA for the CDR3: TGTGCCACCAGCAGGGAGGGGACAGTTGGAAACACCATATATTTT. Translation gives CATSREGTVGNTIYF.